These T cell receptor beta chains were read from a single sample in a study of OX40 agonist ivuxolimab in advanced cancers. Repertoires were generated with immunoSEQ multiplex PCR, while TCRdb's copy carries only in-frame clones and drops some. The sample comprises over 35,000 clones, 70% to 90% of which are singletons, and around 0.63% rests with the top ten. Material: CD4+ or CD8+ T cells sorted from blood, obtained in a trial of the OX40 agonist ivuxolimab. These receptors were collected from an adult with an advanced solid tumor such as melanoma, head and neck, liver or kidney cancer. Both conserved end residues are part of each CDR3. D genes are given only for firm matches. Clone size, where shown, is once, few, many, or a class for clones that have expanded.

v_call,clone_size,d_call,j_call,cdr3_aa,cdr3_nt
TRBV6-6,.,TRBD1,TRBJ1-2,CASSYSSDRGAYGYTF,TGTGCCAGCAGTTACTCATCCGACAGGGGGGCCTATGGCTACACCTTC
TRBV6-5,.,.,TRBJ1-2,CASSYSPRQGGYTF,TGTGCCAGCAGTTACTCCCCAAGGCAGGGAGGCTACACCTTC
TRBV19,.,TRBD2,TRBJ2-1,CASSIEAGLAVNEQFF,TGTGCCAGTAGTATAGAAGCGGGACTAGCGGTGAATGAGCAGTTCTTC
TRBV6-4,.,TRBD2,TRBJ2-1,CASSLRLAGYNEQFF,TGTGCCAGCAGTCTGAGACTAGCGGGATACAATGAGCAGTTCTTC
TRBV7-2,once,.,TRBJ2-3,CASSWRKGEGDTQYF,TGTGCCAGCAGCTGGAGGAAGGGAGAAGGGGATACGCAGTATTTT
TRBV13,.,.,TRBJ2-2,CASSLYSSGELFF,TGTGCCAGCAGCTTATACAGCTCCGGGGAGCTGTTTTTT
TRBV11-1,.,.,TRBJ1-1,CASSSLAPGEAFF,TGTGCCAGCAGCTCACTAGCCCCGGGTGAAGCTTTCTTT
TRBV5-4,.,TRBD2,TRBJ2-3,CASSPLAGGGDTQYF,TGTGCCAGCAGCCCACTAGCGGGGGGGGGAGATACGCAGTATTTT
TRBV9,.,TRBD1,TRBJ2-3,CASSVTGGFNTDTQYF,TGTGCCAGCAGCGTTACAGGGGGCTTTAACACAGATACGCAGTATTTT
TRBV11-3,few,TRBD1,TRBJ1-6,CASSRDRRNSPLHF,TGTGCCAGCAGCCGGGACAGGAGGAATTCACCCCTCCACTTT
TRBV5-4,.,.,TRBJ1-3,CASKGPGNTIYF,TGTGCCAGCAAGGGGCCTGGAAACACCATATATTTT
TRBV18,.,.,TRBJ2-6,CASSPRSGSGANVLTF,TGTGCCAGCTCACCAAGGAGCGGCTCTGGGGCCAACGTCCTGACTTTC
TRBV20-1,.,.,TRBJ2-7,CSAPRGTEQYF,TGCAGTGCTCCTAGAGGCACCGAGCAGTACTTC
TRBV9,.,TRBD2,TRBJ2-3,CASSALPGGGFTDTQYF,TGTGCCAGCAGCGCCCTCCCGGGGGGGGGCTTTACAGATACGCAGTATTTT
TRBV6-8,few,TRBD1,TRBJ2-7,CASSRPGTGLEEQYF,TGTGCCAGCAGTAGGCCCGGGACAGGTCTGGAAGAGCAGTACTTC